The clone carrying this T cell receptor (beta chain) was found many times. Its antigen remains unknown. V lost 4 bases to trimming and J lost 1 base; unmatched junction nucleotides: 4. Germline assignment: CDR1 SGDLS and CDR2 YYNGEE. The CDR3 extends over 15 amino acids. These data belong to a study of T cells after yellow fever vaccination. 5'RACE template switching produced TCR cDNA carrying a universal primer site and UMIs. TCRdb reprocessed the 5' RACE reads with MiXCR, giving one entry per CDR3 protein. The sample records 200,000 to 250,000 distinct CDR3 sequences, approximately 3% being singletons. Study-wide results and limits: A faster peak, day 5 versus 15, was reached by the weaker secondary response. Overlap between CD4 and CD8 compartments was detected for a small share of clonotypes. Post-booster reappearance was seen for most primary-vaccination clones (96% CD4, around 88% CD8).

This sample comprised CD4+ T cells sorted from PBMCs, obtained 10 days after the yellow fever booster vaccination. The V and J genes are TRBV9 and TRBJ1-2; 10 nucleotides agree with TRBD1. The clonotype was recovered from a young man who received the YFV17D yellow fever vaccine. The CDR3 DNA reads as TGTGCCAGCAGCTCCGGGGACAGGGGTAACTATGGCTACACCTTC. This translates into CASSSGDRGNYGYTF.